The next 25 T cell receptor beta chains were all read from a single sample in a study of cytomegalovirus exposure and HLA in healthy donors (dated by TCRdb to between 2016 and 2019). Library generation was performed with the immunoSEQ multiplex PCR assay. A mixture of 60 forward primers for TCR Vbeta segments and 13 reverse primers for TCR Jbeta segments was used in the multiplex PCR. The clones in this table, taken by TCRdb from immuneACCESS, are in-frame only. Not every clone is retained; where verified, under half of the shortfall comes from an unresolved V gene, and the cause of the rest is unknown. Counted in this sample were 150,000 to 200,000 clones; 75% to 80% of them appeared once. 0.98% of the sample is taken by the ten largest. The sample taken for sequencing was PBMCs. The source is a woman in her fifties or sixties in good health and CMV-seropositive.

The CDR3 spells CASSKVFRLGTVEQETQYF. Written as DNA, the CDR3 is TGTGCCAGCAGCAAAGTTTTCCGATTGGGGACAGTTGAACAAGAGACCCAGTACTTC. The chain joins TRBV21-1 to TRBJ2-5; TRBD1 is the table's D call, not checked against the DNA. TRBV21-1 is assigned pseudogene status. CDR3 length: 19 residues.

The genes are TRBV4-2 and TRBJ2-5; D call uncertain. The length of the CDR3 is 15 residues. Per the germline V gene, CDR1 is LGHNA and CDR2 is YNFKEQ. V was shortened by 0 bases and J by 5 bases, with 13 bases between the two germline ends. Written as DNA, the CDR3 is TGTGCCAGCAGCCAAGAAGTTTTCAGTACGGAGACCCAGTACTTC. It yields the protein CASSQEVFSTETQYF.

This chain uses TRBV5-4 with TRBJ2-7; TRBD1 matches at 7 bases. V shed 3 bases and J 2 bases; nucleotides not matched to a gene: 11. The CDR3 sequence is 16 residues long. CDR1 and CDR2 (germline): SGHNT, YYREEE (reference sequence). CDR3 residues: CASSSGFGTAPYEQYF. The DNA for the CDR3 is TGTGCCAGCAGCTCAGGGTTTGGGACAGCACCCTACGAGCAGTACTTC. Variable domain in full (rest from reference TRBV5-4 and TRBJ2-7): ETGVTQSPTHLIKTRGQQVTLRCSSQSGHNTVSWYQQALGQGPQFIFQYYREEENGRGNFPPRFSGLQFPNYSSELNVNALELDDSALYLCASSSGFGTAPYEQYFGPGTRLTVT.

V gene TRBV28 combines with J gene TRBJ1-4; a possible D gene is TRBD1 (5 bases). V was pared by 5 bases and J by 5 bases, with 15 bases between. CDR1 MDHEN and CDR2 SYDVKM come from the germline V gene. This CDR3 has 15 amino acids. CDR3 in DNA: TGTGCCAGCAGTCCACCGTCAGGGAAGAATGAAAAACTGTTTTTT. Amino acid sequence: CASSPPSGKNEKLFF.

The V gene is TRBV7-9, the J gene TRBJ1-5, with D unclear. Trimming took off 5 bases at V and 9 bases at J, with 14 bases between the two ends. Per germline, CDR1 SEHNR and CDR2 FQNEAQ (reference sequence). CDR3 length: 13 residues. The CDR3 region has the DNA TGTGCCAGCAGCCTGGCCGGTGCGGCGCCCCAGCATTTT. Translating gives CASSLAGAAPQHF. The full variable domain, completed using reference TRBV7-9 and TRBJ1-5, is DTGVSQNPRHKITKRGQNVTFRCDPISEHNRLYWYRQTLGQGPEFLTYFQNEAQLEKSRLLSDRFSAERPKGSFSTLEIQRTEQGDSAMYLCASSLAGAAPQHFGDGTRLSIL.

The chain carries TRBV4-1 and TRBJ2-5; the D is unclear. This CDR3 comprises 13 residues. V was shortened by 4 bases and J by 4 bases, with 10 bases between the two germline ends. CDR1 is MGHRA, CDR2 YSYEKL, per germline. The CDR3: CASSRNRRETQYF. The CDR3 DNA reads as TGCGCCAGCAGCCGAAATAGGAGAGAGACCCAGTACTTC.

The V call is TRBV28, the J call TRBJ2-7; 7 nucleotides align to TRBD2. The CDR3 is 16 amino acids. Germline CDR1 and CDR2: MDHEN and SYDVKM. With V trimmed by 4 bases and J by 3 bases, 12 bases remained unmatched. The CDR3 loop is CASSSLDWKRDYEQYF. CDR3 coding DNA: TGTGCCAGCAGTTCTTTAGACTGGAAGCGGGACTACGAGCAGTACTTC.

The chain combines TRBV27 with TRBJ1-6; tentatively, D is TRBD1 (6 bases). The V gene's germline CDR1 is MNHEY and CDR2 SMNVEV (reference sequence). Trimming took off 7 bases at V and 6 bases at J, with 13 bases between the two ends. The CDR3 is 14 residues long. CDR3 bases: TGTGCCAGCACCCCAGGGGATCTTAATTCACCCCTCCACTTT. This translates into CASTPGDLNSPLHF.

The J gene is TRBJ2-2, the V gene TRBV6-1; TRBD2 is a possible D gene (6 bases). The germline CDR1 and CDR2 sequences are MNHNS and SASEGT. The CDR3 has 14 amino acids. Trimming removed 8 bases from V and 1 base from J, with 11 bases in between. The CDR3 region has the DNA TGTGCCAGCGACCGGCGGGGGAACACCGGGGAGCTGTTTTTT. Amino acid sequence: CASDRRGNTGELFF.

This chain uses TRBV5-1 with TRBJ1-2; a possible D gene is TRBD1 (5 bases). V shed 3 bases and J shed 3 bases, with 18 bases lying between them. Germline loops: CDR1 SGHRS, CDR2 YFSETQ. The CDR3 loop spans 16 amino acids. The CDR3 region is CASSSGPGVLDYGYTF. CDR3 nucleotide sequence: TGCGCCAGCAGCTCGGGGCCGGGGGTTTTGGACTATGGCTACACCTTC. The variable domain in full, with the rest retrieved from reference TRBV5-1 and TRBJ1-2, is KAGVTQTPRYLIKTRGQQVTLSCSPISGHRSVSWYQQTPGQGLQFLFEYFSETQRNKGNFPGRFSGRQFSNSRSEMNVSTLELGDSALYLCASSSGPGVLDYGYTFGSGTRLTVV.

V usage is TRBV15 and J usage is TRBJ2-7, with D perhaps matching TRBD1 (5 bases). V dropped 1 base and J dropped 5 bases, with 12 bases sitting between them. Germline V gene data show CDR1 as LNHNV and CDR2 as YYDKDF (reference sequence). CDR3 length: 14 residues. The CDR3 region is CATSRATLQDEQYF. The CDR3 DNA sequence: TGTGCCACCAGCAGAGCCACTTTACAGGACGAGCAGTACTTC.

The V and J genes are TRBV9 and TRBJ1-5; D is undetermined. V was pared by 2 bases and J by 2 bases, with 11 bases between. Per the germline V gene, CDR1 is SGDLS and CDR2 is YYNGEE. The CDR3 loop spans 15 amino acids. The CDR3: CASSVTGAGNQPQHF. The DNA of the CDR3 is TGTGCCAGCAGCGTCACCGGTGCGGGCAATCAGCCCCAGCATTTT.

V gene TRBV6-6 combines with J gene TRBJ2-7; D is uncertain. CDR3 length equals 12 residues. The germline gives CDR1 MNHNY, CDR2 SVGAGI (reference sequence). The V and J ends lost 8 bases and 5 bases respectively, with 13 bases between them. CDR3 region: CASSAGTHEQYF. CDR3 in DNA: TGTGCCAGCTCCGCAGGCACTCACGAGCAGTACTTC.

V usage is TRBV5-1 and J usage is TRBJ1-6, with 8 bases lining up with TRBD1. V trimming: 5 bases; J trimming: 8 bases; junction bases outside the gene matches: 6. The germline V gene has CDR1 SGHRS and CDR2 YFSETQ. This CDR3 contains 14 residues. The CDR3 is CASRRQGRDSPLHF. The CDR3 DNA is TGCGCCAGCAGACGACAGGGGAGAGATTCACCCCTCCACTTT.

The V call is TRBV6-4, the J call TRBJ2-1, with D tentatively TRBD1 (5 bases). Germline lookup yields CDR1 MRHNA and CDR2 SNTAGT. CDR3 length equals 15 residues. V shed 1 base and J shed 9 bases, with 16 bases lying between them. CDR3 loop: CASSDFVGRGTEQFF. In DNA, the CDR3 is TGTGCCAGCAGTGACTTTGTCGGTAGGGGTACTGAGCAGTTCTTC.

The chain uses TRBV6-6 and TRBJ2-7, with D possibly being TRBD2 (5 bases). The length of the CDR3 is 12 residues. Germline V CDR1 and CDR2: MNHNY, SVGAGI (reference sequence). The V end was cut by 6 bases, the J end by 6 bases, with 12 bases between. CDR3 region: CASSPTSLEQYF. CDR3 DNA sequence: TGTGCCAGCAGCCCCACTAGTCTCGAGCAGTACTTC.

CDR3 nucleotides: TGTGCCAGCAGCCCATGGGGGGGGATCTACGAGCAGTACTTC. Protein: CASSPWGGIYEQYF. The V and J genes are TRBV28 and TRBJ2-7, with TRBD2 matching 7 bases. The V gene end was trimmed by 6 bases and the J gene end by 3 bases; junction bases not matched to a gene: 8. The germline gives CDR1 MDHEN, CDR2 SYDVKM. This CDR3 has 14 residues.

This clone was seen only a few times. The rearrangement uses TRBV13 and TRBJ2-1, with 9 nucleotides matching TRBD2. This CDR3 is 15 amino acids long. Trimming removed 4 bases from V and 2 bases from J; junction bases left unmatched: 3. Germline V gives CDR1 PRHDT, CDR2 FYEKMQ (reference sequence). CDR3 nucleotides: TGTGCCAGCAGCTACTTAGCGGGGGCCTACAATGAGCAGTTCTTC. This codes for CASSYLAGAYNEQFF.

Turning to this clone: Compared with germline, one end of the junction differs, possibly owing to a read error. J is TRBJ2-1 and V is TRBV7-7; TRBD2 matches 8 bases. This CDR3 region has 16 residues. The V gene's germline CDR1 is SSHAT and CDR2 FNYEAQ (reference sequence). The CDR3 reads CASSPGGGSSYNEQFF. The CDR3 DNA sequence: TGTGCTAGCAGCCCCGGGGGGGGGAGCTCCTACAATGAGCAGTTCTTC.

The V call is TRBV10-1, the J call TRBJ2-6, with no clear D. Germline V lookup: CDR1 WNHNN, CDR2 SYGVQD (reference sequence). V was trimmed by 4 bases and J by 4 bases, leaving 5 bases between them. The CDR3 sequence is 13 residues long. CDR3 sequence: CASSAPGANVLTF. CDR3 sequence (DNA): TGCGCCAGCAGTGCTCCCGGGGCCAACGTCCTGACTTTC.

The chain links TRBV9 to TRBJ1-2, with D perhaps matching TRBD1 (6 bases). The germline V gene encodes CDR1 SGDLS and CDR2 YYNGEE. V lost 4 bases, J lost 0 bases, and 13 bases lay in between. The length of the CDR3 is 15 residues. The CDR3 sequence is CASSPHRVANYGYTF. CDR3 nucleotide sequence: TGTGCCAGCAGCCCCCACAGGGTTGCTAACTATGGCTACACCTTC.

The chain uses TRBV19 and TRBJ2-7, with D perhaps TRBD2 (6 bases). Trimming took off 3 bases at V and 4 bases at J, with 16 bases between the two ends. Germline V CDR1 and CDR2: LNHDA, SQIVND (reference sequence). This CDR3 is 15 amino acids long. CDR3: CASSIGLARGYEQYF. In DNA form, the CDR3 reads TGTGCCAGTAGTATTGGGCTAGCGAGAGGGTACGAGCAGTACTTC.

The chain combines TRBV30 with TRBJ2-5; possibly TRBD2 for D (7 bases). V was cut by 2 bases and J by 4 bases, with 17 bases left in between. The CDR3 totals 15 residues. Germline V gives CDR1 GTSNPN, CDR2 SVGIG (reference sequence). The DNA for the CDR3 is TGTGCCTGGAGTTTCCTTCGGGGGGCCGGAGAGACCCAGTACTTC. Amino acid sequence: CAWSFLRGAGETQYF.

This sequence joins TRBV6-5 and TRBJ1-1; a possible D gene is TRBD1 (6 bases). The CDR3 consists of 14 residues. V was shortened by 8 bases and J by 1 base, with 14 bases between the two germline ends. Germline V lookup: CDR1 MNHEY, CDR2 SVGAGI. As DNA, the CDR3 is TGTGCCAGCTCGATACACAGGGAGAACACTGAAGCTTTCTTT. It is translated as CASSIHRENTEAFF.

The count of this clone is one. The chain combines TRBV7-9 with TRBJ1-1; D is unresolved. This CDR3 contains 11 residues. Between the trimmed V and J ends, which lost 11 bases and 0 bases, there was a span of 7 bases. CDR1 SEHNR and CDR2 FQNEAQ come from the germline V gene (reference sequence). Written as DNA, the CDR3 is TGTGCCGCGGAGGTGAACACTGAAGCTTTCTTT. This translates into CAAEVNTEAFF.